Sequencing of this T cell receptor beta chain was carried out in a study of T cells after yellow fever vaccination (dated by TCRdb to the late 2010s). With regard to the full study: The SMART-Seq v4 Ultra Low Input RNA kit was used to prepare libraries from fractions with low cell numbers. Bulk TCR alpha and beta repertoires were sequenced longitudinally to track T-cell clones before and after primary and booster YFV17D yellow fever vaccination. Blood was collected at multiple timepoints before and after primary and secondary immunization, and bulk PBMC replicates and cell subsets were isolated. Two healthy male donors, one aged 18 to 29 and one aged 30 to 40 years, made up the cohort. Study-wide conclusions, independent of this receptor: After the booster, most clones that had expanded after primary vaccination were detected again (approximately 96% of CD4 and 88% of CD8), suggesting broad maintenance of memory. FACS-sorted repertoires could contain abundant contaminating clonotypes from the bulk population, so computational filtering was required. Because only a couple of donors were included in the study, the extent to which the findings can be generalized is limited. A small share of clonotypes occurred in both CD4 and CD8 compartments, likely arising from convergent recombination. The secondary T-cell response was weaker than the primary response but faster, peaking on day 5 instead of day 15.

Synthesis of TCR cDNA relied on 5'RACE template switching, a step that introduced a universal primer site along with unique molecular identifiers. cDNA synthesis was primed from both the TCR alpha and TCR beta constant segments. Two PCR steps were used to amplify libraries, with sample barcodes and sequencing adapters being added in the second step. Libraries were sequenced on Illumina HiSeq 2500 (2x100 bp) or NovaSeq (2x150 bp). In the original analysis: MIGEC was used to demultiplex reads and collapse the reads into UMI consensus sequences, and MiXCR was used for V(D)J alignment. Vaccine-responding clonotypes were defined with edgeR using replicate PBMC samples, requiring FDR below 0.01 and a log2 fold change above 5 up to day 15. CD4 or CD8 identity was assigned to each bulk clonotype according to whether the clonotype was present at higher abundance in the sequenced CD4 repertoire or the sequenced CD8 repertoire. TCRdb took the public reads, trimmed them with fastp at Q25, ran MiXCR for clone calling and kept in-frame beta chains. Each entry is one CDR3 protein sequence, shown with its most common DNA and genes. The V and J calls shown here were made by TCRdb, not taken from the authors' results. A total of hundreds of thousands of distinct CDR3 sequences appear in this sample, around 12% of them only once. Of the sample, about 15% falls within the top ten clones.

What the treatment or condition label conveys for this sample: live attenuated yellow fever vaccine strain. At every blood-draw timepoint, two biological replicates of bulk PBMCs were collected. PBMCs were isolated from peripheral blood using a standard Ficoll-Paque protocol. TriZol was used to extract RNA from bulk PBMCs, from CD4 and CD8 fractions, and from dextramer-positive and dextramer-negative fractions. Counted from cysteine to phenylalanine, this CDR3 has 14 amino acids. The CDR3 DNA has 42 bases and is translated from base 1. The germline V gene (reference sequence) specifies MNHEY as CDR1 and SMNVEV as CDR2. V sheds 7 bases and J sheds 10 bases, leaving 17 bases between their ends. This clonotype was counted only a few times. Its antigen target is currently unknown. No qualities accompany the bases; no much larger clone lies one base away.

The origin of this receptor is a man younger than 45 who received the YFV17D yellow fever vaccine. The specimen was PBMCs, collected on the day of the yellow fever booster vaccination. The sequence links TRBV27 to TRBJ1-6; the D gene remains uncertain. The nucleotide sequence reads as follows: TGTGCCAGCAAAAACGTAGTACTTAGGTCACCCCTCCACTTT. The resulting protein is CASKNVVLRSPLHF.